This paragraph covers one T cell receptor beta chain sequence. TCRdb re-called the 5' RACE reads and catalogs CDR3 proteins one per entry, DNA excluded. Recorded for this sample: some 440,000 distinct CDR3 sequences. Germline-derived CDR1 and CDR2 are SGHTA and FQGNSA. The CDR3 runs to 14 residues. The sample comes from a study of monozygotic twins with inflammatory bowel disease. This chain joins TRBV7-2 and TRBJ1-3. This sequence originates from a human donor with ulcerative colitis or Crohn's disease, or a healthy co-twin of an affected twin (not recorded which). Sequencing input: blood. The chain's CDR3 is CASSLEPTRNTIYF.